These 7 T cell receptor beta chains originate from one sample sequenced in a study of T cell responses to AZD1222 COVID-19 vaccine (dated by TCRdb to the early 2020s). Sample time point, as interpreted from the label and publication: about 28 days (+/-7) after the second vaccine dose. Library preparation was by the immunoSEQ multiplex PCR assay. Drawn from immuneACCESS, this table holds only the in-frame rearrangements with V and J called that TCRdb kept. Clones are partly lost; checked studies trace under half to an unresolved V gene and leave the rest unexplained. Across this sample there are about 120,000 clones, with approximately 94% seen only once. The ten largest clonotypes hold around 5% of the sample. The source material was peripheral blood, sampled 28 days after the second AZD1222 dose. All receptors derive from an adult who received the AZD1222 COVID-19 vaccine.

The V gene is TRBV15, the J gene TRBJ2-1; TRBD1 aligns across 10 bases. Germline V gene sequence: CDR1 LNHNV, CDR2 YYDKDF (reference sequence). The CDR3 is 16 residues long. J gave up 4 bases and V 3 bases, and 6 bases lay outside the gene matches. CDR3 nucleotide sequence: TGTGCCACCAGCAGGCCCGGGACAGGGGTATACAATGAGCAGTTCTTC. It is translated as CATSRPGTGVYNEQFF.

In DNA, the CDR3 is TGTGCCAGCAGTGAGGGACCGAACTCTGGAAACACCATATATTTT. As protein: CASSEGPNSGNTIYF. The chain employs TRBV6-1 and TRBJ1-3; D perhaps matches TRBD1 (5 bases). Trimming pared 3 bases from V and 0 bases from J, leaving 9 bases between. Germline V lookup: CDR1 MNHNS, CDR2 SASEGT. This CDR3 is 15 amino acids long.

This chain connects TRBV19 to TRBJ2-2; D may be TRBD1 or TRBD2 (6 bases each). V dropped 0 bases and J dropped 4 bases, with 15 bases sitting between them. This CDR3 is built from 17 residues. In germline, CDR1 is LNHDA, CDR2 SQIVND (reference sequence). The CDR3 loop reads CASSIEDSRRGTGELFF. CDR3 DNA sequence: TGTGCCAGTAGTATAGAGGACAGCCGGCGGGGCACCGGGGAGCTGTTTTTT.

V usage is TRBV5-1 and J usage is TRBJ2-7; D may be TRBD1 (6 bases). The CDR3 spans 14 residues. Germline values: CDR1 SGHRS, CDR2 YFSETQ. V lost 5 bases to trimming and J lost 2 bases, with 14 bases between them. The DNA for the CDR3 is TGCGCCAGCAGGCCCGCCACAGGGACCTACGAGCAGTACTTC. Translated, it gives CASRPATGTYEQYF.

CDR3 in DNA: TGTGCCATCAGTCCTAGACTAGCGGGAAAGGGAGATACGCAGTATTTT. Its protein product is CAISPRLAGKGDTQYF. V gene TRBV10-3 combines with J gene TRBJ2-3, with TRBD2 matching 11 bases. The CDR3 extends over 16 amino acids. Unmatched junction bases numbered 9, after V lost 5 bases and J lost 5 bases. The germline V gene has CDR1 ENHRY and CDR2 SYGVKD.

The chain uses TRBV5-4 and TRBJ1-2; maybe TRBD1 (6 bases). Germline loops: CDR1 SGHNT, CDR2 YYREEE (reference sequence). This CDR3 spans 18 amino acids. Trimming cost V 4 bases and J 5 bases, with 27 bases left between them. The CDR3 is CASSTAGKGPRGGYGYTF. CDR3 DNA: TGTGCCAGCAGCACTGCCGGAAAGGGACCCAGGGGAGGATATGGCTACACCTTC.

The chain uses TRBV5-1 and TRBJ2-3, with 13 bases fitting TRBD2. The V and J ends lost 4 bases and 6 bases, in that order; junction bases with no gene match: 5. The CDR3 length is 15 residues. CDR1 SGHRS and CDR2 YFSETQ come from the germline V gene. CDR3: CASSIGLAGVDTQYF. CDR3 bases: TGCGCCAGCAGCATCGGACTAGCGGGAGTGGATACGCAGTATTTT.